This passage covers 17 T cell receptor beta chains from one sample sequenced in a study of blood T cell repertoires in COVID-19. Assay: immunoSEQ multiplex PCR; the TCRdb copy retains only in-frame clones and omits some. The data contain 65,000 to 80,000 clones, 86% of them singletons. The material sequenced was peripheral blood. These receptors were collected from a man aged 25-45 years with acute or convalescent COVID-19.

The chain has TRBV18 and TRBJ2-1; D may be TRBD2 (7 bases). The V gene lost 2 bases and the J gene lost 0 bases, with 26 bases spanning the gap. Germline lookup yields CDR1 KGHSH and CDR2 LQKENI. This CDR3 is 21 amino acids long. The CDR3 DNA reads TGTGCCAGCTCACCAGCGGGAGCCTTGACAGGTACCCGACGCTCCTACAATGAGCAGTTCTTC. This translates into CASSPAGALTGTRRSYNEQFF.

The V gene is TRBV10-3, the J gene TRBJ2-7; 7 positions match TRBD1. The CDR3 runs to 13 residues. In germline, CDR1 is ENHRY, CDR2 SYGVKD. V lost 4 bases and J lost 3; bases outside the gene matches: 3. The CDR3 nucleotides read TGTGCCATCAGTGTCAACAGGGGCTACGAGCAGTACTTC. Protein sequence: CAISVNRGYEQYF.

The table lists this clone with a count of one. The chain uses TRBV18 and TRBJ1-6; D is undetermined. Trimming removed 6 bases at V and 5 bases at J, with 8 bases between. Germline CDR1 KGHSH, CDR2 LQKENI. CDR3 size: 13 residues. The CDR3 reads CASSAADNSPLHF. Written as DNA, the CDR3 is TGTGCCAGCTCGGCGGCTGATAATTCACCCCTCCACTTT.

The V gene is TRBV6-6, the J gene TRBJ1-3, with D uncertain. The CDR3 spans 15 residues. Trimming left V 5 bases short and J 6 bases short, with 17 bases between. CDR1 is MNHNY, CDR2 SVGAGI, per germline (reference sequence). Here the CDR3 reads CASSPSMAIPNTIYF. The CDR3 DNA reads TGTGCCAGCAGTCCATCCATGGCCATCCCAAACACCATATATTTT.

The J gene is TRBJ2-1, the V gene TRBV15, with 8 bases lining up with TRBD1. Germline CDR1 LNHNV, CDR2 YYDKDF (reference sequence). The ends lost 4 bases at V and 5 bases at J; junction bases unmatched: 7. The CDR3 consists of 15 residues. CDR3: CATSKRDRRDNEQFF. CDR3 nucleotides: TGTGCCACCAGCAAACGGGACAGGCGAGACAATGAGCAGTTCTTC.

The chain's CDR3 is CASGTGQGATEAFF. The CDR3 DNA is TGTGCTAGTGGTACGGGACAGGGGGCCACTGAAGCTTTCTTT. This chain links TRBV12-5 with TRBJ1-1, with 12 bases that match TRBD1. The CDR3 contains 14 residues. With V trimmed by 5 bases and J by 4 bases, 2 bases remained unmatched. Germline V gene data show CDR1 as LGHNT and CDR2 as FRNRAP.

The chain combines TRBV19 with TRBJ1-1, with D possibly TRBD1 on 5 matching bases. CDR1 is LNHDA, CDR2 SQIVND, per germline (reference sequence). The germline V and J ends were trimmed by 3 bases and 0 bases, with 8 bases remaining between them. The CDR3 is 14 residues long. CDR3 DNA sequence: TGTGCCAGTAGTATGCAGGGTATGAACACTGAAGCTTTCTTT. Translated: CASSMQGMNTEAFF.

In DNA, the CDR3 is TGTGCCACCCAATCGGGGGACCGAATATATTTT. Its translation: CATQSGDRIYF. The chain recombines TRBV6-5 with TRBJ1-3; weak D call: TRBD1 (5 bases). Germline V gene data show CDR1 as MNHEY and CDR2 as SVGAGI. The V gene lost 10 bases and the J gene lost 13 bases, with 17 bases spanning the gap. CDR3 length equals 11 residues.

The chain recombines TRBV5-1 with TRBJ2-5, with TRBD2 identical over 9 bases. From germline, CDR1 is SGHRS and CDR2 YFSETQ. Unmatched junction bases numbered 6, after V lost 5 bases and J lost 4 bases. The CDR3 is 14 residues long. CDR3 DNA: TGCGCCAGCAGTCCGACTAGCGGTTCAGAGACCCAGTACTTC. This translates into CASSPTSGSETQYF.

The chain recombines TRBV4-3 with TRBJ2-1; D not certain. The CDR3 is 13 amino acids. The V end lost 8 bases, the J end lost 9 bases, and 17 bases lay between the germline ends. Per the germline V gene, CDR1 is LGHNA and CDR2 is YSLEER. CDR3 nucleotides: TGCGCCAGCGGCCGGGCACCAGACACTGAGCAGTTCTTC. Encoded protein: CASGRAPDTEQFF.

The chain links TRBV14 to TRBJ2-7, with a weak D call TRBD2 (6 bases). Germline assignment: CDR1 SGHDN and CDR2 FVKESK. The CDR3 sequence is 15 residues long. Trimming cost V 3 bases and J 6 bases, with 18 bases left between them. The CDR3 spells CASSQMNLRRGEQYF. In DNA form, the CDR3 reads TGTGCCAGCAGCCAGATGAATCTTCGGAGGGGCGAGCAGTACTTC.

This sequence joins TRBV2 and TRBJ1-1; 7 bases fit TRBD1. Germline loops: CDR1 SNHLY, CDR2 FYNNEI. Trimming removed 7 bases from V and 8 bases from J; junction bases left unmatched: 13. This CDR3 region has 14 residues. The CDR3 coding sequence is TGTGCCAGCATAGGGACAGACAGAAGGGTAGAAGCTTTCTTT. Amino acid sequence: CASIGTDRRVEAFF.

This clone was seen once. The chain uses TRBV7-2 and TRBJ1-2; 7 bases align to TRBD1. This CDR3 is 14 amino acids long. Looked up from germline, CDR1 is SGHTA and CDR2 is FQGNSA. V was pared by 6 bases and J by 4 bases, with 8 bases of the junction left unmatched. The CDR3 reads CASRRSGQFYGYTF. CDR3 nucleotide sequence: TGTGCCAGCAGGCGATCGGGACAGTTCTATGGCTACACCTTC.

This chain links TRBV9 with TRBJ2-2; weak D call: TRBD1 (7 bases). The CDR3 covers 14 residues. Germline loops: CDR1 SGDLS, CDR2 YYNGEE. Trimming stripped 7 bases from V and 1 base from J, with 11 bases between. The CDR3 DNA reads TGTGCCAGCGCGGGGACAGAGAACACCGGGGAGCTGTTTTTT. This gives the protein CASAGTENTGELFF.

The V call is TRBV7-9, the J call TRBJ2-6, with 9 bases aligning to TRBD1. CDR3 length: 17 amino acids. J gave up 2 bases and V 5 bases, and 7 bases lay outside the gene matches. Per the germline V gene, CDR1 is SEHNR and CDR2 is FQNEAQ (reference sequence). The CDR3 nucleotides read TGTGCCAGCAGCCTTCCGGACAGGGGAGCTGGGGCCAACGTCCTGACTTTC. Translating it yields CASSLPDRGAGANVLTF.

The chain employs TRBV15 and TRBJ2-1, with D possibly TRBD2 on 7 matching bases. Germline V CDR1 and CDR2: LNHNV, YYDKDF (reference sequence). Trimming removed 3 bases at V and 1 base at J, with 13 bases between. The CDR3 contains 16 residues. CDR3 sequence reads: CATSRGGAGSYNEQFF. CDR3 coding DNA: TGTGCCACCAGCAGGGGGGGGGCAGGATCCTACAATGAGCAGTTCTTC.

The chain links TRBV3-1 (or the pseudogene TRBV3-2) to TRBJ2-1; 13 bases fit TRBD2. Trimming removed 1 base from V and 8 bases from J; junction bases left unmatched: 5. CDR1 and CDR2 (germline): LGHDT, YNNKEL (reference sequence). The CDR3 covers 16 residues. The chain's CDR3 is CASSQGTSGGIHEQFF. In DNA, the CDR3 is TGTGCCAGCAGCCAAGGGACTAGCGGGGGTATCCATGAGCAGTTCTTC.